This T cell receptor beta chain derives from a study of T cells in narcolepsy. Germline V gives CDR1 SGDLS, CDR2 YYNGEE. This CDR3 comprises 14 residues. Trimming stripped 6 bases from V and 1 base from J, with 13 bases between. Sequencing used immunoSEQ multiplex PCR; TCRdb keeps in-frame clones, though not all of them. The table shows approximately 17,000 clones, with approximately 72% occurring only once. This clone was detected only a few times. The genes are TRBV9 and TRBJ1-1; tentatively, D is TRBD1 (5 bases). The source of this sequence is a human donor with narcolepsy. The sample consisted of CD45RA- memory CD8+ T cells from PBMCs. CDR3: CASKEGDWNTEAFF. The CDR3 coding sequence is TGTGCCAGCAAGGAAGGGGACTGGAACACTGAAGCTTTCTTT.